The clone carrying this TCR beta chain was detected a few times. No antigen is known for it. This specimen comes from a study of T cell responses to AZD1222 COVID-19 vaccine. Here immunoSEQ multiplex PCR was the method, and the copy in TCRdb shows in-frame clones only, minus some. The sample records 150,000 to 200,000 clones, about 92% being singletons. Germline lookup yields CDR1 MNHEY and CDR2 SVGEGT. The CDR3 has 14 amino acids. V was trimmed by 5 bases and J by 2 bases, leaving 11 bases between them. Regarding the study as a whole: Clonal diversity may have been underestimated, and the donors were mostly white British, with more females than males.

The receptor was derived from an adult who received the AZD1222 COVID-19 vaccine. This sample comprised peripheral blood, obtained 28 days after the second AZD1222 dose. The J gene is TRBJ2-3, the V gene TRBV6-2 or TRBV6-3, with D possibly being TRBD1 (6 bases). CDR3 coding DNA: TGTGCCAGCAGTCGACAGGCGTTCACAGATACGCAGTATTTT. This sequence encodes CASSRQAFTDTQYF.